This T cell receptor beta chain was identified during a study of T-cell reconstitution after alpha-beta-depleted transplantation in children. Findings and limits, study-wide: Some patients' high day-60 TCRbeta diversity was attributed to recipient cells surviving conditioning.

The TCRbeta library was prepared with unique molecular identifiers. TCRdb reprocessed the PCR reads with MiXCR, giving one entry per CDR3 protein. The sample consists of under 250,000 distinct CDR3 sequences, approximately 17% of them appearing once. This clonotype was seen more than once but under ten times. Antigen: not known. In germline, CDR1 is SQVTM, CDR2 ANQGSEA. V lost 0 bases to trimming and J lost 6 bases, with 11 bases between them. This CDR3 spans 14 amino acids. The sample consisted of PBMCs, mostly from graft donor cells, taken 360 days after TCRalphabeta/CD19-depleted stem cell transplant. The receptor was isolated from a male patient between 2 and 15 years old who had a stem cell transplant for acute lymphoblastic leukemia, so the T cells may come from the graft donor. The chain is built from TRBV29-1 and TRBJ2-2, with D perhaps TRBD2 (6 bases). Here the CDR3 DNA reads TGCAGCGTTGAAGATCAGGCGGGGCCCGGGGAGCTGTTTTTT. Translated, it gives CSVEDQAGPGELFF.